This T cell receptor (beta chain) was documented in a study of shared clonotypes between healthy human individuals (dated by TCRdb to 2018 to 2021). The study in broad terms: A couple of women and a few men aged 18 to 49 years were included in the cohort. For each donor, CD4 naive and CD4 memory were each run on three plates, CD8 naive on two plates, and CD8 memory on one plate. To estimate repertoire size and how much clonotype sharing occurs between individuals, the study deeply sequenced the blood TCR repertoires of about five healthy adults. Different laboratories and diverse techniques were used to prepare libraries and sequence TCR repertoires, to increase sequencing depth and limit assay-specific biases. Leukapheresis yielded between about 0.94 and 8.9 billion PBMCs per donor. The full study reports these points: Sharing across several donors was observed for about 5% of naive CD4, 3.5% of naive CD8, 2.3% of memory CD4, and about 0.4% of memory CD8 clonotypes. Because the study included only a small number of donors, the genetic and exposure-history diversity represented was limited. Higher generation probabilities were observed for clonotypes shared by all four sorted-subset donors than for non-shared clonotypes. Incomplete sequencing was indicated by rarefaction of sorted-subset datasets, despite the large sequencing depth. Larger estimated clonotype richness was generally found for naive subsets than for memory subsets. Sampling was limited to blood, and TCR repertoires in tissue likely differ from TCR repertoires in blood. Pairwise subsampling led to the expectation that sequencing depth would affect the degree of clonotype sharing among donors.

CDR1 SEHNR and CDR2 FQNEAQ were looked up in the germline V gene (reference sequence). V lost 2 bases and J lost 7 bases; the stretch between them is 17 bases long. The CDR3 covers 16 residues, taking in both the cysteine and the phenylalanine. CDR3 DNA only is kept here, 48 bases in frame from base 1. As concerns this clone: What antigen it recognizes has not been identified. Per-base quality was not reported, and no clone a single base away is much larger than it.

The donors were healthy, HIV-negative adults with no recently reported acute infections or vaccinations. Every donor was a Caucasian adult residing in Nashville, Tennessee, USA. Magnetic negative selection was used to enrich CD4+ T cells, after which naive cells were positively selected on CD45RA and the negative fraction became the memory subset. After blood collection by leukapheresis, PBMCs were isolated using Ficoll-Histopaque density gradient centrifugation and then cryopreserved in the vapor phase of liquid nitrogen. Purity and quantity of every magnetically sorted T cell population were checked by analytical flow cytometry. Each sorted fraction had its genomic DNA isolated and then quantified by UV absorbance on a Nanodrop 2000c. Using the deep immunoSEQ assay, TCR CDR3 regions were amplified from genomic DNA by multiplex PCR. Extracted genomic DNA from each cell subset was spread evenly across all wells of several immunoSEQ 96-well plates, with each plate serving as a replicate. For sorted subsets, each replicate PCR was loaded with approximately 190 ng genomic DNA, equivalent to roughly 30,000 T cell genomes. Purified libraries were quantified with a Qubit 3.0 fluorometer, sized on a Bioanalyzer 2100, and re-quantified with the KAPA Library Quantification kit. Each immunoSEQ 96-well plate was sequenced on its own single-read 150-cycle Illumina NextSeq 550 flow cell. In the original analysis: Because the immunoSEQ output held only junctional sequences and lacked quality scores, the filtering could not match the filtering applied to full-length reads. Sequences were annotated with PyIR, a Python wrapper for IgBLAST v1.9, and V/J genes and CDR3 were assigned using IMGT germline references. Reads with weak V/J assignments (E-value above 1e-6), missing CDR3, stop codons, out-of-frame junctions, or ambiguous translated residues were removed. V3J clonotypes were defined as sequences sharing an identical inferred V gene, J gene, and CDR3 amino acid sequence. Percentage overlap between repertoires was computed as shared unique clonotypes divided by the size of the smaller repertoire. Richness of each repertoire was evaluated using RTK rarefaction, the Chao1 estimator, and Recon v2.1 estimates of unobserved clonotypes. OLGA was used to compute generation probabilities for all TCRbeta clonotypes that the gDNA method yielded from four donors. In its TCRdb copy, this immuneACCESS table keeps in-frame sequences only and misses some clones. Where compared with another copy, unresolved V genes explain less than half of these, and the others have no known cause. The DNA was the basis for D and trimming; V, J and clone size are from that table. The sample includes 1.6 million or so clones, with approximately 96% observed a single time. The ten largest clones represent roughly 1.1% of the sample.

The receptor comes from a man in his thirties or forties in good health. The specimen sequenced was naive CD4+ T cells sorted from blood. Interpreted using the paper, the cell subset or site label stands for: CD45RA+ positively selected. Recombination connected TRBV7-9 to TRBJ2-2; a tentative D call is TRBD2 (5 bases match). The CDR3 in this case is CASSLNRLAGNGELFF. At the DNA level, the sequence is TGTGCCAGCAGCTTAAATCGGCTAGCAGGAAACGGGGAGCTGTTTTTT. When the CDR3 is completed using the reference TRBV7-9 and TRBJ2-2 genes on either side, the full variable domain is DTGVSQNPRHKITKRGQNVTFRCDPISEHNRLYWYRQTLGQGPEFLTYFQNEAQLEKSRLLSDRFSAERPKGSFSTLEIQRTEQGDSAMYLCASSLNRLAGNGELFFGEGSRLTVL.